Below, 8 T cell receptor beta chains from the same sample are listed, as sequenced in a study of PD-L1 blockade in urothelial cancer. Generated by immunoSEQ multiplex PCR, the TCRdb table keeps only in-frame clones and is missing some. This sample has 41,000 or so clones; under 90% occur once, and the top ten carry about 17%. The material was PBMCs, obtained around atezolizumab (anti-PD-L1) treatment. Source of these receptors: a man in his sixties with urothelial cancer.

The rearrangement joins TRBV29-1 to TRBJ1-6; no clear D gene. CDR3 size: 13 residues. Deletions cut 2 bases from V and 6 bases from J, with 8 bases between. Germline V gives CDR1 SQVTM, CDR2 ANQGSEA. The CDR3 region is CSVERSSNSPLHF. As DNA, the CDR3 is TGCAGCGTTGAAAGATCGAGTAATTCACCCCTCCACTTT. The variable domain in full, with the rest retrieved from reference TRBV29-1 and TRBJ1-6, is SAVISQKPSRDICQRGTSLTIQCQVDSQVTMMFWYRQQPGQSLTLIATANQGSEATYESGFVIDKFPISRPNLTFSTLTVSNMSPEDSSIYLCSVERSSNSPLHFGNGTRLTVT.

The chain couples TRBV7-2 to TRBJ1-6; 7 positions match TRBD1. CDR3 size: 15 residues. V shed 4 bases and J 7 bases; nucleotides not matched to a gene: 7. Germline loops: CDR1 SGHTA, CDR2 FQGNSA. This CDR3 is CASSSDRSGNSPLHF. In nucleotides, the CDR3 is TGTGCCAGCAGCTCGGACAGGTCGGGCAATTCACCCCTCCACTTT. Full variable domain (outside the CDR3, taken from reference TRBV7-2 and TRBJ1-6): GAGVSQSPSNKVTEKGKDVELRCDPISGHTALYWYRQSLGQGLEFLIYFQGNSAPDKSGLPSDRFSAERTGGSVSTLTIQRTQQEDSAVYLCASSSDRSGNSPLHFGNGTRLTVT.

The rearrangement joins TRBV19 to TRBJ2-7; 7 bases fit TRBD1. The V gene end was trimmed by 5 bases and the J gene end by 1 base; junction bases not matched to a gene: 11. The CDR3 has 16 residues. Germline V CDR1 and CDR2: LNHDA, SQIVND (reference sequence). The CDR3 region has the DNA TGTGCCAGTAGTCCCCGGACAGGCAACCCATCCTACGAGCAGTACTTC. This gives the protein CASSPRTGNPSYEQYF.

The CDR3 sequence is CASSLRGFGGGRDTQYF. The CDR3 DNA reads TGTGCCAGCAGTTTACGGGGCTTTGGGGGGGGGCGAGATACGCAGTATTTT. V gene TRBV27 combines with J gene TRBJ2-3; a possible D gene is TRBD2 (7 bases). Germline CDR1 and CDR2: MNHEY and SMNVEV (reference sequence). Trimming pared 2 bases from V and 5 bases from J, leaving 20 bases between. The CDR3 sequence is 17 residues long.

CDR3 nucleotide sequence: TGTGCCAGCAGAGGGACTGCTAACTATGGCTACACCTTC. Amino acid sequence: CASRGTANYGYTF. V usage is TRBV4-2 and J usage is TRBJ1-2; tentative D call: TRBD1 (5 bases). The CDR3 totals 13 residues. Germline values: CDR1 LGHNA, CDR2 YNFKEQ. Between the trimmed V and J ends, which lost 6 bases and 0 bases, there was a span of 8 bases.

The chain recombines TRBV28 with TRBJ1-2; a weak D match, TRBD1 (5 bases). The germline gives CDR1 MDHEN, CDR2 SYDVKM. This CDR3 is built from 13 residues. V gave up 6 bases and J gave up 3 bases, with 11 bases separating them. The CDR3 nucleotides read TGTGCCAGCAGACCGGCAGGGTACTATGGCTACACCTTC. It translates to CASRPAGYYGYTF.

The J gene is TRBJ1-2, the V gene TRBV19; 10 nucleotides agree with TRBD1. The V segment lost 4 bases and the J segment 8 bases; nucleotides outside the gene matches: 1. Germline-derived CDR1 and CDR2 are LNHDA and SQIVND (reference sequence). This CDR3 comprises 12 residues. CDR3: CASSRQGAGYTF. Written as DNA, the CDR3 is TGTGCCAGTAGTAGACAGGGGGCCGGCTACACCTTC.

The chain has TRBV5-4 and TRBJ2-2; 14 nucleotides line up with TRBD2. Germline V gives CDR1 SGHNT, CDR2 YYREEE (reference sequence). Germline trimming cut 4 bases from V and 7 bases from J; bases unmatched to any gene: 6. CDR3 length equals 16 residues. The chain's CDR3 is CASSPTSGGAGGELFF. CDR3 sequence (DNA): TGTGCCAGCAGCCCGACTAGCGGGGGGGCAGGCGGGGAGCTGTTTTTT.